These 2 T cell receptor beta chains originate from one sample sequenced in a study of blood T cells in healthy people across ages. The second PCR ran roughly 6 to 11 cycles with a sample-barcoded 5' primer and J-beta primers. A single record per CDR3 protein comes from TCRdb applying MiXCR to the 5' RACE reads. This table has approximately 1,100,000 distinct CDR3 sequences, under 45% appearing once. Sample: blood. The receptors derive from an older woman in good health.

J is TRBJ2-1 and V is TRBV7-9; D may correspond to TRBD1 or TRBD2 (5 bases each). V lost 8 bases, J lost 6 bases, and 17 bases lay in between. Germline CDR1 and CDR2: SEHNR and FQNEAQ (reference sequence). CDR3 length: 14 residues. This chain's CDR3 is CASSLGLGVNEQFF. In nucleotides, the CDR3 is TGTGCCAGCTCGCTCGGTCTGGGGGTCAATGAGCAGTTCTTC. The entire variable domain, with the rest obtained from reference TRBV7-9 and TRBJ2-1, is as follows: DTGVSQNPRHKITKRGQNVTFRCDPISEHNRLYWYRQTLGQGPEFLTYFQNEAQLEKSRLLSDRFSAERPKGSFSTLEIQRTEQGDSAMYLCASSLGLGVNEQFFGPGTRLTVL.

The chain links TRBV7-2 to TRBJ2-3, with D possibly matching TRBD2 (6 bases). Trimming took 7 bases from V and 4 from J, leaving 15 bases between them. Germline V gene sequence: CDR1 SGHTA, CDR2 FQGNSA. The length of the CDR3 is 14 residues. The CDR3 region is CASTRGGSADTQYF. The CDR3 nucleotides read TGTGCCAGCACCCGTGGGGGGTCAGCAGATACGCAGTATTTT.